Reported below is one T cell receptor beta chain. Its antigen remains undetermined. Base qualities are not at hand, and no much larger clone is one base apart. This entry belongs to a study of shared clonotypes between healthy human individuals (dated by TCRdb to about 2020). With respect to the entire study: A few men and a couple of women, aged 18 to 49 years, made up the cohort. Per donor, leukapheresis produced somewhere between about 0.94 and 9.5 billion PBMCs. For each donor, CD4 naive and CD4 memory were each given three plates, CD8 naive was given two plates, and CD8 memory was given one plate. Different laboratories and diverse techniques were used to prepare libraries and sequence TCR repertoires, to increase sequencing depth and limit assay-specific biases. The study deeply sequenced blood TCR repertoires of five healthy adults to estimate repertoire size and the extent of clonotype sharing between individuals. Overall results and qualifications from the work: Compared with non-shared clonotypes, the clonotypes found in all four sorted-subset donors had higher generation probabilities. The small number of donors limited the genetic and exposure-history diversity represented. Sharing across a handful of donors was observed for around 5% of naive CD4, under 4% of naive CD8, about 2.3% of memory CD4, and around 0.4% of memory CD8 clonotypes. Rarefaction of sorted-subset datasets indicated incomplete sequencing despite the large sequencing depth. Pairwise subsampling led to the expectation that sequencing depth would affect the degree of clonotype sharing among donors. Only blood was sampled, and tissue TCR repertoires likely differ from those in blood. Naive subsets generally had larger estimated clonotype richness than memory subsets.

Using the deep immunoSEQ assay, TCR CDR3 regions were amplified from genomic DNA by multiplex PCR. Extracted genomic DNA from each cell subset was spread evenly across all wells of several immunoSEQ 96-well plates, with each plate serving as a replicate. Each replicate PCR for sorted subsets received around 200 ng genomic DNA, equal to some 32,000 T cell genomes. Purified libraries were quantified with a Qubit 3.0 fluorometer, sized on a Bioanalyzer 2100, and re-quantified with the KAPA Library Quantification kit. Every immunoSEQ 96-well plate was sequenced on a dedicated single-read 150-cycle Illumina NextSeq 550 flow cell. In the source study's methods: Because the immunoSEQ output included only junctional sequences and no quality scores, the filtering could not be the same as the filtering used for full-length reads. Sequences were annotated with PyIR, a Python wrapper for IgBLAST v1.9, using IMGT germline references to assign V/J genes and CDR3. Reads were removed for weak V/J assignments (E-value above 1e-6), missing CDR3, stop codons, out-of-frame junctions, or ambiguous translated residues. A V3J clonotype was defined by an identical inferred V gene, J gene, and CDR3 amino acid sequence. Percentage overlap between repertoires was calculated by dividing the number of shared unique clonotypes by the size of the smaller repertoire. RTK rarefaction, the Chao1 estimator, and Recon v2.1 estimates of unobserved clonotypes were used to assess repertoire richness. For all TCRbeta clonotypes obtained by the gDNA method from four donors, generation probabilities were computed with OLGA. The source is immuneACCESS, and TCRdb retained only in-frame sequences with V and J called. Part of the clones is not carried over; for the studies checked, unresolved V genes explain less than half of this, and the remainder is unexplained. V and J calls and clone size come straight from that table; D and trimming were deduced from the DNA. A total of approximately 330,000 clones appear in this sample, roughly 80% of them only once. About 9.4% of the sample comes from the top ten.

Germline trimming amounts to 8 bases on V and 4 bases on J, with 5 as the count of junction bases outside the gene matches. Taken from the germline V gene, the CDR1 and CDR2 loops are SGHTA and FQGNSA. The CDR3 starts with the cysteine, ends with the phenylalanine, and has 12 residues. The kept DNA is CDR3 alone, 36 bases in frame from the first base. Healthy HIV-negative adults with no recently reported acute infections or vaccinations were included as donors. Only Caucasian adults living in Nashville, Tennessee, USA were represented among the donors. Magnetic negative selection was used to enrich CD4+ T cells, after which naive cells were positively selected on CD45RA and the negative fraction became the memory subset. Blood was obtained by leukapheresis, after which PBMCs were separated by Ficoll-Histopaque density gradient centrifugation and cryopreserved in liquid nitrogen vapor phase. Analytical flow cytometry was used to check the purity and quantity of every magnetically sorted T cell population. Genomic DNA was isolated from each sorted fraction and quantified by UV absorbance on a Nanodrop 2000c.

The rearrangement combines TRBV7-2 with TRBJ2-7; 7 middle bases align to TRBD2. The TCR sequence derives from a man aged 30 to 39 in good health. The sequenced sample was memory CD4+ T cells sorted from blood. The cell subset or site label of this sample denotes: CD45RA-negative fraction. The nucleotide sequence reads as follows: TGTGCCAGCGGGCGGGGAGGGTACGAGCAGTACTTC. Translated, it gives CASGRGGYEQYF.